This T cell receptor (beta chain) was documented in a study of OX40 agonist ivuxolimab in advanced cancers. At the level of the study: Recorded diagnoses for dose-escalation patients were hepatocellular carcinoma, melanoma, renal cell or head and neck cancer.

Points from the study as a whole: Among some nonresponders, normalized T-cell clonal expansion was also low.

TCRdb's copy holds only in-frame clones and misses some; the assay was immunoSEQ multiplex PCR. Altogether about 110,000 clones are present, less than 95% being singletons, with the ten largest covering roughly 0.61%. Comments on this clone: As yet, its antigen is unknown.

Germline V gene sequence: CDR1 GTSNPN, CDR2 SVGIG (reference sequence). Trimming removed 0 bases at V and 5 bases at J, with 13 bases between. This CDR3 has 14 residues. The source was CD4+ or CD8+ T cells sorted from blood, collected in a trial of the OX40 agonist ivuxolimab. The chain couples TRBV30 to TRBJ2-5; possible D gene TRBD2, 5 bases. This clonotype originated in an adult with an advanced solid tumor such as melanoma, head and neck, liver or kidney cancer. The CDR3 is CAWSVGRVGETQYF. Written as DNA, the CDR3 is TGTGCCTGGAGTGTAGGGCGGGTCGGGGAGACCCAGTACTTC.